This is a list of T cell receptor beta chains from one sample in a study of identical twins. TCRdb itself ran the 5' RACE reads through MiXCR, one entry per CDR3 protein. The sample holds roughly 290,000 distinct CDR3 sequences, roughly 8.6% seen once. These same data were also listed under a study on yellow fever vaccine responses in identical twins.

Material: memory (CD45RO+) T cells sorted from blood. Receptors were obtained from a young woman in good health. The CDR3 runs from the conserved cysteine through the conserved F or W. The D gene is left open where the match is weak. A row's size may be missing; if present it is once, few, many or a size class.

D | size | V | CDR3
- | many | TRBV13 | CASRHKAAGDTEAFF
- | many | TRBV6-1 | CASRVMDGNTEAFF
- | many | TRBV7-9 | CASSSNPWGNEQFF
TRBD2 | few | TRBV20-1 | CSARDPFPLAGGFSSYNEQFF
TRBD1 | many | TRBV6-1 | CASSPGGTGGRGTDTQYF
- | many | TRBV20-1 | CSARGGADTQYF
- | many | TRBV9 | CASSAGQDTDTQYF
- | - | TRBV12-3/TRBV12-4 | CASSLRQNQETQYF
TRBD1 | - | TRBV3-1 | CASSLTPQGAEAFF
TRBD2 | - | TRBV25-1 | CASSEVLTSGSQNTGELFF
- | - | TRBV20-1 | CSALEEEYMRGYTF
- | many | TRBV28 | CASSPGPYPTDTQYF
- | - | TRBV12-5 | CASSFSQELQETQYF
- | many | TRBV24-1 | CATSEAGRDQSDTQYF
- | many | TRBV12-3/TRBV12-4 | CASSPGVPRSTQYF
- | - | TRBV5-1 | CASSWDRFQETQYF
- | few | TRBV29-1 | CSVASGPYGYTF
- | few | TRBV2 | CASSLGGATGETQYF
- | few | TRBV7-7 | CASSYGNGETQYF
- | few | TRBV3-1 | CASSGGGGPYNEQFF
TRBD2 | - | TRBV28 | CASNPSSGRYNEQFF
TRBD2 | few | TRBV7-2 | CASSAGGGSYNEQFF
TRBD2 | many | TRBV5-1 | CASSHSGTSGIRGEQFF
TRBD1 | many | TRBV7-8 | CASSNTQGASTDTQYF
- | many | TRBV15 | CATSRDSLGHEQFF
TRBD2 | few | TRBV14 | CASSHTIAGATINEQFF
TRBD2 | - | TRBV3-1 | CASSRLAGGQTGGPYNEQFF
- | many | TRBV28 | CASGSGANVLTF
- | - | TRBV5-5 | CASSLSFGNQPQHF
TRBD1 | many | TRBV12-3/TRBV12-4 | CASSDRGITDTQYF
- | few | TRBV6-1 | CASGGPNSGGRGQPQHF
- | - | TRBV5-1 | CASSLVIQSTEAFF
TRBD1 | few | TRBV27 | CASSFGTGTSPLHF
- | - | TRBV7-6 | CASSQNSGSYEQYF
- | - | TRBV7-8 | CASSLGVSEQFF
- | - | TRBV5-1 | CASSLEDGGGELFF
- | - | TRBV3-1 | CASSQGTGGAGNTIYF
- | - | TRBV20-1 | CSAGDSLTSEQYF
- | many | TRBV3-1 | CASSQDQLGFGYTF
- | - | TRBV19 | CASRSGGNEQFF
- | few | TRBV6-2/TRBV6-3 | CASYSQRSSSYEQYF
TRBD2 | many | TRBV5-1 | CASSLQARGGNNEQFF
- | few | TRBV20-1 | CSARDRASYTF
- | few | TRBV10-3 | CAISEYWKGETYGYTF
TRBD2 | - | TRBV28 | CASRRTSGESYEQYF
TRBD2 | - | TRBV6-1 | CASSEVQGLAGEVTGELFF
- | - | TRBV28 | CASSTRASTDTQYF
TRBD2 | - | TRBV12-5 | CASGLARLAGHLATGGEQFF